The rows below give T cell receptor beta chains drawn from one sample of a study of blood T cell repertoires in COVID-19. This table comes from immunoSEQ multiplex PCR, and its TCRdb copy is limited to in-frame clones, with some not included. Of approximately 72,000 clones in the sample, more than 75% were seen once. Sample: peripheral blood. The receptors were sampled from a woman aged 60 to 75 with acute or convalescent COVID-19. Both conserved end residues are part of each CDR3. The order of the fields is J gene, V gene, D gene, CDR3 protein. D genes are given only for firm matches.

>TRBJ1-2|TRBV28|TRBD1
CASSSPGQALLANYGYTF
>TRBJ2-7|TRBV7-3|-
CASSLTSGFGSEQYF
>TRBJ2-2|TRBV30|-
CAWQRSNTGELFF
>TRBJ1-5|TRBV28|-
CASSRGESPQHF
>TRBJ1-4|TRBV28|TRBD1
CASTPLTGRGEKLFF
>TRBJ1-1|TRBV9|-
CASSVGLSTEAFF
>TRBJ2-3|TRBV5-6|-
CASSYSKDTQYF
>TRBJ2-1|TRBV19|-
CASASGGAVYNEQFF
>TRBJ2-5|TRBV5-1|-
CASSFDRQETQYF
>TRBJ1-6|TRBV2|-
CASSLGDTGGDSPLHF
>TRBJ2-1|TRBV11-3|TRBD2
CASSLGTSGNNEQFF
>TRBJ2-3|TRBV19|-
CASSIRTQGNTQYF
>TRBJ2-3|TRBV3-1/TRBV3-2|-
CASSQVDRSVSTDTQYF
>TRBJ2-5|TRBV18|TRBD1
CASSSTGVGAQETQYF
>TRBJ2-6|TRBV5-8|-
CASSRDYSGANVLTF
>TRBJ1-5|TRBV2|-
CASILRPGQPQHF
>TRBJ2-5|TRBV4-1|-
CASSRRRGSGETQYF
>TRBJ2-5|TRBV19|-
CASSIRGGETQYF
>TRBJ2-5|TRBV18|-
CASSPPMRETQYF
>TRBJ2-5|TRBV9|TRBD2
CASSVLAGGHWETQYF
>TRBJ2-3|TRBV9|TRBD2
CASSVSSGGDTDTQYF
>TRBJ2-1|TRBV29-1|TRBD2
CSVEDREGSGSYNEQFF
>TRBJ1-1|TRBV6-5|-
CASSYGQLMNTEAFF
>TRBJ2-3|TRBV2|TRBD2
CASRLAGVPDTQYF